This record covers a single TCR beta chain. What it recognizes is unknown. The data were taken from a study of cytomegalovirus exposure and HLA in healthy donors. Study overall: Sequencing of roughly 180 million T cells in an earlier analysis found 100 million to 140 million unique TCR beta sequences. General study points: Associated with HLA alleles at 0.05 false discovery rate in a later analysis were about 17,000 TCR beta sequences. Among CMV-associated TCR beta chains, most appeared HLA-restricted in a later analysis.

With 60 Vbeta and 13 Jbeta primers, the PCR was carried out. The authors' processing: Approximately 80 million unique TCR beta chains, some 10 million of them shared, were counted by a later analysis. Clones were read by immunoSEQ multiplex PCR, and TCRdb kept only the in-frame ones, dropping some. V, J and clone size derive from that table, while D and trimming were established from the DNA sequence. Of roughly 150,000 clones listed, roughly four fifths are singletons. V shed 5 bases and J shed 0 bases, with 14 bases lying between them. Germline V lookup: CDR1 SGHVS, CDR2 FNYEAQ. This CDR3 contains 16 residues.

The sequencing sample was made of PBMCs. The clonotype originates from a man aged 25 to 45 in good health and CMV-seropositive. The V call is TRBV7-6, the J call TRBJ1-5, with TRBD1 as a possible D gene (6 bases). The CDR3 loop reads CASSAAGGYSNQPQHF. CDR3 in DNA: TGTGCCAGCAGCGCTGCGGGGGGCTATAGCAATCAGCCCCAGCATTTT.